These 25 T cell receptor beta chains came from one sample sequenced in a study of T cells expressing NK-cell markers. TCRdb re-called the 5' RACE reads and catalogs CDR3 proteins one per entry, DNA excluded. The sample's table shows around 550,000 distinct CDR3 sequences. Sequencing input: blood T cells: a sorted CD56 or NKG2C T cell subset, CD4+ or CD8+ T cells, or bulk PBMC T cells (not recorded which). These TCRs come from a man between 18 and 29 years old in good health.

This sequence joins TRBV5-1 and TRBJ2-1; the TCRdb call, TRBD2, lacks DNA for checking. This CDR3 has 16 amino acids. The germline V gene has CDR1 SGHRS and CDR2 YFSETQ. The CDR3 reads CASSPGGSSAYNEQFF.

The chain has TRBV3-1 and TRBJ2-1; TCRdb names TRBD1, which stays unverified in the absence of DNA. The CDR3 loop spans 14 amino acids. CDR1 and CDR2 from the germline V gene are LGHDT and YNNKEL (reference sequence). CDR3: CASSPLPSAYEQFF.

The chain uses TRBV12-3 or TRBV12-4 and TRBJ2-7; absent DNA, TCRdb's TRBD2 call cannot be checked. This CDR3 is 15 amino acids long. The CDR3 loop is CASSSQPSGGDEQYF.

The chain has TRBV10-3 and TRBJ1-1; TCRdb's assignment of TRBD1 cannot be checked, as there is no DNA. The CDR3 loop spans 14 amino acids. From germline, CDR1 is ENHRY and CDR2 SYGVKD. CDR3 amino acids: CAISQRSQNTEAFF.

The chain is built from TRBV12-3 or TRBV12-4 and TRBJ2-2; the TRBD1 assignment by TCRdb is unverifiable without DNA. The CDR3 loop spans 13 amino acids. CDR3 protein: CASTYGTSGELFF.

The chain couples TRBV7-7 to TRBJ2-1. CDR1 and CDR2 (germline): SSHAT, FNYEAQ (reference sequence). CDR3 length: 14 residues. The CDR3 reads CASSLDPTDNEQFF.

The rearrangement uses TRBV12-3 or TRBV12-4 and TRBJ2-5; TCRdb selects TRBD2, and the lack of DNA leaves this call unchecked. The CDR3 has 15 amino acids. The CDR3 reads CASSRSSGRAETQYF.

The chain joins TRBV19 to TRBJ2-2. This CDR3 has 15 amino acids. Looked up from germline, CDR1 is LNHDA and CDR2 is SQIVND (reference sequence). The CDR3 loop reads CASSSPSRGTGELFF.

The chain uses TRBV10-1 and TRBJ2-1; TCRdb calls TRBD2, which cannot be checked without DNA. Germline CDR1 reads WNHNN; CDR2 reads SYGVQD (reference sequence). CDR3 length: 15 amino acids. The CDR3 is CASSDGTLRYNEQFF.

This sequence joins TRBV10-3 and TRBJ2-1. This CDR3 contains 12 residues. CDR1 is ENHRY, CDR2 SYGVKD, per germline. CDR3 sequence reads: CAIQNTSYEQFF.

V usage is TRBV30 and J usage is TRBJ2-7; TCRdb indicates TRBD2, and absent DNA this call remains unverified. Germline V gene sequence: CDR1 GTSNPN, CDR2 SVGIG (reference sequence). The CDR3 loop spans 14 amino acids. The CDR3 region is CASRSGLLSYEQYF.

V usage is TRBV25-1 and J usage is TRBJ2-1; TCRdb's D call, TRBD2, is unchecked because there is no DNA. The CDR3 is made up of 11 amino acids. From germline, CDR1 is MGHDK and CDR2 SYGVNS. The CDR3 protein is CASSGAALQFF.

V usage is TRBV12-3 or TRBV12-4 and J usage is TRBJ2-6. The length of the CDR3 is 16 residues. The CDR3 spells CASSFIQGSGANVLTF.

The rearrangement links TRBV5-5 to TRBJ1-2; checking the TCRdb D call of TRBD1 is not possible without DNA. This CDR3 has 14 residues. CDR1 and CDR2 (germline): SGHKS, YYEKEE (reference sequence). The CDR3 reads CASSLQDGNYGYTF.

V gene TRBV7-9 combines with J gene TRBJ2-2; absent DNA, TCRdb's TRBD1 call cannot be checked. Germline V lookup: CDR1 SEHNR, CDR2 FQNEAQ (reference sequence). The CDR3 has 16 residues. CDR3 protein: CASGRPGTGNTGELFF. The complete variable domain, with remaining parts taken from reference TRBV7-9 and TRBJ2-2, reads DTGVSQNPRHKITKRGQNVTFRCDPISEHNRLYWYRQTLGQGPEFLTYFQNEAQLEKSRLLSDRFSAERPKGSFSTLEIQRTEQGDSAMYLCASGRPGTGNTGELFFGEGSRLTVL.

V gene TRBV12-3 or TRBV12-4 combines with J gene TRBJ1-1. The CDR3 has 13 residues. The CDR3 sequence: CASSQGGNTEAFF.

This rearrangement joins TRBV20-1 to TRBJ2-1; TCRdb names TRBD1, which stays unverified in the absence of DNA. Germline values: CDR1 DFQATT, CDR2 SNEGSKA (reference sequence). The CDR3 runs 12 residues. The CDR3 loop reads CSAEGVRDEQFF.

The V gene is TRBV10-3, the J gene TRBJ2-1; TCRdb selects TRBD2, and the lack of DNA leaves this call unchecked. The length of the CDR3 is 18 residues. Germline CDR1 reads ENHRY; CDR2 reads SYGVKD. This chain's CDR3 is CAISTLGLAGVSYNEQFF.

This chain's CDR3 is CSASTGLLNTGELFF. This chain links TRBV20-1 with TRBJ2-2; without DNA, the TCRdb call of TRBD1 cannot be checked. The germline V gene encodes CDR1 DFQATT and CDR2 SNEGSKA (reference sequence). The CDR3 has 15 residues.

The rearrangement links TRBV7-2 to TRBJ2-5; TCRdb's D gene call, TRBD1, goes unchecked for lack of DNA. This CDR3 has 16 residues. CDR1 and CDR2 (germline): SGHTA, FQGNSA. The CDR3 loop is CASSLGGGRWEETQYF.

The chain carries TRBV29-1 and TRBJ2-3; TCRdb selects TRBD2, and the lack of DNA leaves this call unchecked. This CDR3 comprises 18 residues. CDR1 and CDR2 from the germline V gene are SQVTM and ANQGSEA. This chain's CDR3 is CSVEGGRLAGDGTDTQYF.

The chain couples TRBV27 to TRBJ2-7; absent DNA, TCRdb's TRBD2 call cannot be checked. The CDR3 length is 16 residues. Looked up from germline, CDR1 is MNHEY and CDR2 is SMNVEV (reference sequence). The CDR3 spells CASSILPLAGAYEQYF.

The chain combines TRBV4-1 with TRBJ2-2. The CDR3 has 16 amino acids. Germline lookup yields CDR1 MGHRA and CDR2 YSYEKL. This chain's CDR3 is CASSQDPGPNTGELFF.

The V call is TRBV7-2, the J call TRBJ1-4. The germline CDR1 and CDR2 sequences are SGHTA and FQGNSA. This CDR3 contains 12 residues. This chain's CDR3 is CASSFSNEKLFF.

V and J are TRBV12-3 or TRBV12-4 and TRBJ1-5; TCRdb's assignment of TRBD1 cannot be checked, as there is no DNA. This CDR3 is built from 15 residues. CDR3 in amino acids: CASSFGTGGAEPQHF.